This T cell receptor beta chain was profiled in a study of blood T cells in healthy people across ages. The second PCR ran about 6 to 12 cycles with a sample-barcoded 5' primer and J-beta primers. TCRdb redid the calling of the 5' RACE reads with MiXCR, one entry per CDR3 protein. This table holds around 1.5 million distinct CDR3 sequences, approximately 32% found once. Trimming shortened V by 4 bases and J by 0 bases, and 22 bases separated the two germline ends. Germline-derived CDR1 and CDR2 are MGHDK and SYGVNS. The CDR3 runs to 20 residues. This sequence originates from a woman in her twenties or thirties in good health. The rearrangement uses TRBV25-1 and TRBJ2-6; maybe TRBD1 (5 bases). Source material: blood. The CDR3 DNA sequence: TGTGCCAGCAGTGGCGCACCCCAGGACAAGGCCCTCTCTGGGGCCAACGTCCTGACTTTC. Amino acids: CASSGAPQDKALSGANVLTF.